What follows are 16 T cell receptor beta chains derived from one specimen sequenced in a study of blood T cells in healthy people across ages. For the second PCR, which ran for about 6 to 11 cycles, a sample-barcoded 5' primer and a J-beta primer mix were used. MiXCR, applied by TCRdb to the 5' RACE reads, yields one record per CDR3 protein. The data show hundreds of thousands of distinct CDR3 sequences, with more than 20% seen just once and approximately 3.7% held by the top ten. The sequencing sample was made of blood. The receptors shown here come from a man in his 70s in good health.

The rearrangement links TRBV7-2 to TRBJ1-6; D not certain. This CDR3 comprises 13 residues. The V gene lost 5 bases and the J gene lost 3 bases, with 5 bases spanning the gap. The germline V gene has CDR1 SGHTA and CDR2 FQGNSA. Here the CDR3 DNA reads TGTGCCAGCAGCGAAGACTATAATTCACCCCTCCACTTT. This gives the protein CASSEDYNSPLHF.

This clonotype was counted ten times or more. The junction differs from germline at one of its ends, possibly a read error. This chain links TRBV5-1 with TRBJ2-3, with D hard to call. CDR1 and CDR2 from the germline V gene are SGHRS and YFSETQ. The CDR3 consists of 13 residues. The CDR3 DNA is TGTGCCAGCAGTTTAGACTCCACAGATACGCAGTATTTT. It encodes CASSLDSTDTQYF. Supplemented by reference TRBV5-1 and TRBJ2-3, the full variable domain reads KAGVTQTPRYLIKTRGQQVTLSCSPISGHRSVSWYQQTPGQGLQFLFEYFSETQRNKGNFPGRFSGRQFSNSRSEMNVSTLELGDSALYLCASSLDSTDTQYFGPGTRLTVL.

V usage is TRBV11-2 and J usage is TRBJ2-3, with D uncertain. CDR1 is SGHAT and CDR2 is FQNNGV in the germline V gene. Trimming took off 4 bases at V and 2 bases at J, with 7 bases between the two ends. This CDR3 has 13 amino acids. This chain's CDR3 is CASSSTLTDTQYF. The CDR3 region has the DNA TGTGCCAGCAGCTCGACCCTCACAGATACGCAGTATTTT. Looking up the rest from reference TRBV11-2 and TRBJ2-3 gives the full variable domain: EAGVAQSPRYKIIEKRQSVAFWCNPISGHATLYWYQQILGQGPKLLIQFQNNGVVDDSQLPKDRFSAERLKGVDSTLKIQPAKLEDSAVYLCASSSTLTDTQYFGPGTRLTVL.

The chain uses TRBV7-9 and TRBJ1-6, with D possibly being TRBD1 (6 bases). This CDR3 has 14 residues. Trimming removed 6 bases from V and 7 bases from J, with 13 bases in between. Germline CDR1 is SEHNR and CDR2 is FQNEAQ (reference sequence). The CDR3 nucleotides read TGTGCCAGCAGACACAGGGTCCCCAATTCACCCCTCCACTTT. The encoded protein is CASRHRVPNSPLHF. Using reference TRBV7-9 and TRBJ1-6 for the parts outside the CDR3, the full variable domain is DTGVSQNPRHKITKRGQNVTFRCDPISEHNRLYWYRQTLGQGPEFLTYFQNEAQLEKSRLLSDRFSAERPKGSFSTLEIQRTEQGDSAMYLCASRHRVPNSPLHFGNGTRLTVT.

This clonotype was seen a few times. This chain connects TRBV18 to TRBJ1-1, with unresolved D. Per the germline V gene, CDR1 is KGHSH and CDR2 is LQKENI. Trimming removed 1 base from V and 0 bases from J, with 12 bases in between. This CDR3 has 16 amino acids. CDR3: CASSPLLLGMNTEAFF. The DNA of the CDR3 is TGTGCCAGCTCACCACTTCTTTTGGGGATGAACACTGAAGCTTTCTTT.

This clonotype was seen only a few times. With a much larger clone just one base away, this may be a read error. This chain connects TRBV12-3 or TRBV12-4 to TRBJ2-1; D is possibly TRBD1 (6 bases). The CDR3 is made up of 12 amino acids. V lost 5 bases and J lost 7, with 9 bases in between. The CDR3 nucleotides read TGTGCCAGCAGTAGACAGGTTAATGAGCAGTTCTTC. Its translation: CASSRQVNEQFF.

There are many counts of this clonotype. The chain couples TRBV7-9 to TRBJ2-5; D perhaps matches TRBD2 (7 bases). The CDR3 runs to 15 residues. The V gene lost 4 bases and the J gene lost 2 bases, with 14 bases spanning the gap. CDR1 and CDR2 from the germline V gene are SEHNR and FQNEAQ (reference sequence). CDR3 sequence reads: CASSSSGGGQETQYF. CDR3 nucleotide sequence: TGTGCCAGCAGCTCCTCGGGGGGCGGACAAGAGACCCAGTACTTC. The whole variable domain, filled in from reference TRBV7-9 and TRBJ2-5, reads DTGVSQNPRHKITKRGQNVTFRCDPISEHNRLYWYRQTLGQGPEFLTYFQNEAQLEKSRLLSDRFSAERPKGSFSTLEIQRTEQGDSAMYLCASSSSGGGQETQYFGPGTRLLVL.

This clonotype was observed a few times. The junction differs from germline at one of its ends, possibly a read error. V usage is TRBV10-3 and J usage is TRBJ2-5; the D gene is possibly TRBD2 (6 bases). This CDR3 has 17 residues. Germline CDR1 is ENHRY and CDR2 is SYGVKD. The CDR3 region has the DNA TGTGCCACCAGTGGGGCTAGCGAACGACAGTACCAAGAGACCCAGTACTTC. Translating it yields CATSGASERQYQETQYF.

This clonotype occurred a few times. V and J are TRBV20-1 and TRBJ2-5, with TRBD1 matching 8 bases. The J call may be mistaken, given a closer DNA end match to TRBJ2-7. Germline CDR1 and CDR2: DFQATT and SNEGSKA (reference sequence). The CDR3 is 14 amino acids. The CDR3 nucleotides are TGCAGTGCTGCGAGACCGGGACAGGAGTACGAGCAGTACTTC. Translated: CSAARPGQEYEQYF.

This clonotype was detected once. The gene calls are TRBV20-1 and TRBJ2-1, with D possibly TRBD2 on 5 matching bases. Germline CDR1 reads DFQATT; CDR2 reads SNEGSKA (reference sequence). CDR3 length: 12 amino acids. V lost 3 bases and J lost 8, with 11 bases in between. CDR3 nucleotides: TGCAGTGCTAGGGTGTGGGGAGATGAGCAGTTCTTC. Protein: CSARVWGDEQFF.

The V gene is TRBV20-1, the J gene TRBJ2-3; 10 bases are a match to TRBD1. This CDR3 has 16 amino acids. Germline V gene lookup returns CDR1 DFQATT and CDR2 SNEGSKA (reference sequence). Trimming took 4 bases from V and 5 from J; bases not matched to a gene: 12. The CDR3 sequence: CSATLLGQGRGDTQYF. The CDR3 coding sequence is TGCAGTGCTACCCTTCTGGGACAGGGGCGAGGAGATACGCAGTATTTT.

The sample holds a few counts of this clonotype. The chain joins TRBV12-5 to TRBJ2-1; TRBD2 is a possible D gene (9 bases). Germline V gene lookup returns CDR1 LGHNT and CDR2 FRNRAP. The CDR3 contains 23 residues. With 3 bases removed from V and 0 bases from J, the gap between germline ends came to 33 bases. CDR3 amino acids: CASGLFRRGLAGGPFSSYNEQFF. CDR3 bases: TGTGCTAGTGGTTTATTCCGCAGGGGGCTGGCGGGAGGGCCTTTCAGCTCCTACAATGAGCAGTTCTTC. Based on the CDR3 plus reference TRBV12-5 and TRBJ2-1, the full variable domain is DARVTQTPRHKVTEMGQEVTMRCQPILGHNTVFWYRQTMMQGLELLAYFRNRAPLDDSGMPKDRFSAEMPDATLATLKIQPSEPRDSAVYFCASGLFRRGLAGGPFSSYNEQFFGPGTRLTVL.

A few counts support this clonotype. Mismatch with germline at one junction end may stem from a read error. V usage is TRBV2 and J usage is TRBJ2-7; TRBD2 aligns across 9 bases. The CDR3 has 14 residues. Germline CDR1 SNHLY, CDR2 FYNNEI. CDR3 bases: TGTGCCAGCAGTGCTGCGGGGGGGGCATACCCGCAGTGCTTC. Its translation is CASSAAGGAYPQCF.

This clonotype was picked up a small number of times. As DNA, the CDR3 is TGTGCCACCAGTGAGGGTCGACAGGGAAAAGAGACCCAGTACTTC. It is translated as CATSEGRQGKETQYF. The chain recombines TRBV24-1 with TRBJ2-5, with 7 nucleotides matching TRBD1. Germline loops: CDR1 KGHDR, CDR2 SFDVKD. The CDR3 is 15 amino acids. Trimming took 4 bases from V and 3 from J; bases not matched to a gene: 7.

This clonotype was counted between two and nine times. The chain has TRBV19 and TRBJ2-2; the D is unclear. From germline, CDR1 is LNHDA and CDR2 SQIVND (reference sequence). The ends were cut back, 10 bases at V and 9 bases at J, with 9 bases in the middle. There are 10 residues in the CDR3. CDR3 DNA: TGTGCCACTGGGTCCCGGGAGCTGTTTTTT. Protein product: CATGSRELFF.

This clonotype was found a few times. This sequence joins TRBV28 and TRBJ2-5; 11 nucleotides match TRBD1. This CDR3 comprises 18 residues. The ends lost 6 bases at V and 0 bases at J; junction bases unmatched: 12. Germline V gene lookup returns CDR1 MDHEN and CDR2 SYDVKM. CDR3 amino acids: CASRNGQGASSYQETQYF. The CDR3, as DNA: TGTGCCAGCAGGAACGGACAGGGGGCGAGTTCGTACCAAGAGACCCAGTACTTC.